The rows below give T cell receptor beta chains drawn from one sample of a study of human T cells and chemical hapten exposure. TCRdb called the RACE reads again in MiXCR, with one record for every CDR3 protein. The repertoire consists of 87,000 or so distinct CDR3 sequences, with roughly a tenth occurring once and the leading ten covering approximately 3.9%. Here the sequenced sample was whole blood, taken in connection with sensitization to the hapten diphenylcyclopropenone (DPC). The receptors originated from a woman in her thirties or forties with alopecia areata. Some clones in this sample may be carry-over from other donors' samples. Both conserved end residues are part of each CDR3. The D gene is left open where the match is weak. Only part of the rows carry a size: once, few, many, or a class if the clone is expanded.

>.|TRBJ2-7|TRBV27|.
CASRVYPGSSYEQYF
TGTGCCAGCAGAGTGTATCCGGGGAGCTCCTACGAGCAGTACTTC
>TRBD2|TRBJ2-1|TRBV7-9|.
CASSPPRSSGGSHEQFF
TGTGCCAGCAGCCCGCCCCGGTCGAGCGGGGGGTCACATGAGCAGTTCTTC
>TRBD2|TRBJ2-1|TRBV20-1|many
CSAGLAGGPNEQFF
TGCAGTGCAGGCCTAGCGGGGGGGCCCAATGAGCAGTTCTTC
>TRBD1|TRBJ1-5|TRBV29-1|many
CSVGQVDQPQHF
TGCAGCGTCGGACAGGTCGATCAGCCCCAGCATTTT
>TRBD1|TRBJ1-4|TRBV29-1|.
CRPEQGAGDEKLFF
TGCAGGCCCGAACAGGGGGCGGGGGATGAAAAACTGTTTTTT
>TRBD2|TRBJ2-1|TRBV3-1|many
CASSQEGGRYNEQFF
TGTGCCAGCAGCCAAGAGGGGGGGAGGTACAATGAGCAGTTCTTC
>TRBD2|TRBJ2-5|TRBV6-1|.
CASTTSGGLETQYF
TGTGCCAGCACAACTAGCGGGGGGTTGGAGACCCAGTACTTC
>.|TRBJ1-1|TRBV11-1|few
CASRPGHQGDYTTEAFF
TGTGCCAGCAGACCCGGCCATCAGGGAGACTATACTACTGAAGCTTTCTTT
>TRBD1|TRBJ1-6|TRBV7-2|.
CASSFKTGGNSPLHF
TGTGCCAGCAGTTTTAAGACAGGGGGTAATTCACCCCTCCACTTT
>.|TRBJ2-3|TRBV11-3|.
CASRRAGTDTQYF
TGTGCCAGCCGGCGGGCGGGTACAGATACGCAGTATTTT
>TRBD1|TRBJ2-7|TRBV29-1|few
CSGAGTGGEQYF
TGCAGCGGGGCCGGGACAGGGGGCGAGCAGTACTTC
>.|TRBJ1-4|TRBV5-1|.
CASRLGQTNEKLFF
TGCGCCAGCAGACTGGGGCAGACTAATGAAAAACTGTTTTTT
>.|TRBJ1-1|TRBV5-1|few
CASSLVGAETEAFF
TGCGCCAGCAGCTTGGTGGGGGCAGAAACTGAAGCTTTCTTT
>.|TRBJ2-3|TRBV11-2|few
CASSFYEGRDTQYF
TGTGCCAGCAGCTTCTACGAGGGGCGGGATACGCAGTATTTT
>TRBD2|TRBJ2-1|TRBV27|many
CASSLSGTSGGAYQFF
TGTGCCAGCAGTTTGTCCGGGACTAGCGGGGGAGCCTATCAGTTCTTC
>.|TRBJ1-6|TRBV4-2|many
CASSQSGPGASRGLHF
TGTGCCAGCAGCCAGTCCGGACCGGGGGCCTCGCGTGGCCTCCACTTT
>.|TRBJ1-5|TRBV4-1|once
CASSQATISNQPQHF
TGCGCCAGCAGCCAAGCAACCATTAGCAATCAGCCCCAGCATTTT
>.|TRBJ2-5|TRBV6-5|few
CATPPGSPYQETQYF
TGTGCCACCCCCCCAGGGAGCCCATACCAAGAGACCCAGTACTTC
>.|TRBJ2-7|TRBV7-2|.
CASSFRPTSSYEQYF
TGTGCCAGCAGCTTTAGGCCCACCAGCTCCTACGAGCAGTACTTC
>.|TRBJ1-1|TRBV6-2/TRBV6-3|few
CASRSRATTEAFF
TGTGCCAGCAGGAGCCGGGCGACGACTGAAGCTTTCTTT
>.|TRBJ1-1|TRBV10-3|.
CAIRRQLLNTEAFF
TGTGCCATCAGAAGACAGTTATTGAACACTGAAGCTTTCTTT
>TRBD2|TRBJ2-3|TRBV4-2|.
CASSHPPSGGGADTQYF
TGTGCCAGCAGCCATCCTCCTAGCGGGGGGGGGGCAGATACGCAGTATTTT
>TRBD2|TRBJ2-1|TRBV29-1|few
CSASPGGAGKQFF
TGCAGCGCCAGCCCGGGGGGGGCCGGTAAGCAGTTCTTC
>.|TRBJ2-1|TRBV6-2/TRBV6-3|many
CASSSLGGGHRF
TGTGCCAGCAGTTCACTGGGGGGCGGGCACCGCTTC
>.|TRBJ1-1|TRBV4-3|.
CASSQVMGGTEAFF
TGCGCCAGCAGCCAAGTGATGGGGGGCACTGAAGCTTTCTTT
>TRBD1|TRBJ2-2|TRBV25-1|few
CASSARATGGYTGELFF
TGTGCCAGCAGTGCCCGTGCGACAGGGGGCTACACCGGGGAGCTGTTTTTT
>TRBD1|TRBJ2-7|TRBV3-1|many
CASSQVRGLNPSGEQYF
TGTGCCAGCAGCCAAGTAAGGGGGCTGAACCCTTCGGGGGAGCAGTACTTC
>.|TRBJ2-2|TRBV11-2|many
CASSLAFVGELFF
TGTGCCAGCAGCTTAGCCTTTGTCGGGGAGCTGTTTTTT
>.|TRBJ1-6|TRBV15|many
CATSRDLRDSPLHF
TGTGCCACCAGCAGAGATCTCAGGGATTCACCCCTCCACTTT
>.|TRBJ2-1|TRBV4-1|.
CASSYGTSYSYNEQFF
TGCGCCAGCAGCTACGGGACTTCCTACTCCTACAATGAGCAGTTCTTC
>TRBD1|TRBJ1-2|TRBV12-3/TRBV12-4|.
CASSLGQGSGYGYTF
TGTGCCAGCAGTTTGGGACAGGGAAGCGGCTATGGCTACACCTTC
>.|TRBJ1-1|TRBV10-1|many
CASSDSGTGTEAFF
TGCGCCAGCAGTGACTCCGGGACGGGGACGGAAGCTTTCTTT
>.|TRBJ1-1|TRBV29-1|many
CSAREGTVNTEAFF
TGCAGCGCGCGAGAAGGGACGGTGAACACTGAAGCTTTCTTT
>.|TRBJ2-7|TRBV25-1|many
CASASPGPPYEQYF
TGTGCCAGCGCCTCACCAGGTCCTCCCTACGAGCAGTACTTC
>TRBD2|TRBJ2-6|TRBV6-1|few
CATRSGGSGANVLTF
TGTGCCACCAGGAGCGGGGGCTCTGGGGCCAACGTCCTGACTTTC
>TRBD2|TRBJ2-1|TRBV4-3|.
CASSLGLAGGLSIHNEQFF
TGCGCCAGCAGCCTGGGACTAGCGGGGGGGCTGAGTATCCACAATGAGCAGTTCTTC
>TRBD2|TRBJ2-2|TRBV7-2|few
CASPLWERGGYTGELFF
TGTGCCAGCCCCCTTTGGGAGCGGGGGGGATACACCGGGGAGCTGTTTTTT
>.|TRBJ2-2|TRBV4-3|many
CASSQEFAIGELFF
TGCGCCAGCAGCCAAGAATTCGCCATCGGGGAGCTGTTTTTT
>.|TRBJ2-3|TRBV7-6|many
CASSPGLRSTDTQYF
TGTGCCAGCAGTCCGGGACTCCGGAGCACAGATACGCAGTATTTT
>.|TRBJ1-6|TRBV11-2|many
CASSPSDRKYNSPLHF
TGTGCCAGCAGCCCGTCGGACAGAAAATATAATTCACCCCTCCACTTT
>.|TRBJ1-5|TRBV7-8|.
CASSIGTFNQPQHF
TGTGCCAGCAGCATTGGGACATTTAATCAGCCCCAGCATTTT
>TRBD2|TRBJ2-5|TRBV3-1|.
CASSNPGTSASETQYF
TGTGCCAGCAGCAATCCCGGGACTAGCGCTTCGGAGACCCAGTACTTC
>.|TRBJ1-2|TRBV6-6|few
CASSPMYGYTF
TGTGCCAGCAGCCCCATGTATGGCTACACCTTC
>.|TRBJ1-5|TRBV11-2|.
CASSRTKNQPQHF
TGTGCCAGCAGCCGGACGAAAAATCAGCCCCAGCATTTT
>.|TRBJ1-2|TRBV12-3/TRBV12-4|few
CASSLVPGHYGYTF
TGTGCCAGCAGTTTAGTCCCAGGTCACTATGGCTACACCTTC
>TRBD1|TRBJ1-5|TRBV6-5|.
CASSSGQGNQPQHF
TGTGCCAGCAGTTCAGGACAGGGGAATCAGCCCCAGCATTTT
>TRBD1|TRBJ1-6|TRBV7-2|.
CASSFGQEYSPLHF
TGTGCCAGCAGCTTCGGACAGGAATATTCACCCCTCCACTTT